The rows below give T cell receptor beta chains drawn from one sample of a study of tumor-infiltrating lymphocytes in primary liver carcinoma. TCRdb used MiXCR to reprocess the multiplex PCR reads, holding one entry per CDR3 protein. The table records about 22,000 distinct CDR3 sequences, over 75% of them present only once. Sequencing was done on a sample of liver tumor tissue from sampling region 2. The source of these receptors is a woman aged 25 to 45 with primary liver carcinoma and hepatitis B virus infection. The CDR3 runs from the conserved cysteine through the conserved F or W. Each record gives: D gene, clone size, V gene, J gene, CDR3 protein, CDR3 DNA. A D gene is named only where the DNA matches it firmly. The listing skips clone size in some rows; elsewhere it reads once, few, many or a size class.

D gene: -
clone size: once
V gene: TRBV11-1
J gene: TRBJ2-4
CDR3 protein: CASSLAGAGYGVQYF
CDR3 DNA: TGTGCAAGCAGCTTAGCCGGGGCGGGTTATGGCGTTCAGTACTTC

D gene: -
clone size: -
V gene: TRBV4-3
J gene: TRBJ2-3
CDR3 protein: CANSRRIGDPPSRGQYF
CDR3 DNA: TGCGCCAACAGCCGCCGCATAGGGGACCCCCCCTCGAGGGGGCAGTATTTT

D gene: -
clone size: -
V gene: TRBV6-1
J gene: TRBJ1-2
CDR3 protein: CDNSEQFLVLRSNHGYTF
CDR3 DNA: TGTGACAACAGTGAACAGTTCCTGGTCCTTAGATCTAACCATGGCTACACCTTC

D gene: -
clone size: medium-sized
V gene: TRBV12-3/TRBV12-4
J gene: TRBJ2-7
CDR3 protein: CASSPGDINYEQYF
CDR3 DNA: TGTGCCAGCAGTCCTGGGGACATTAACTACGAGCAGTACTTC

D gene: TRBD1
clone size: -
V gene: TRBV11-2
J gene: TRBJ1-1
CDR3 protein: CVSRHTGGRAEAFF
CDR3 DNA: TGTGTCAGCAGACATACAGGGGGGAGAGCTGAAGCTTTCTTT

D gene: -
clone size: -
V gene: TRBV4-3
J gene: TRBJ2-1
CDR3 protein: CPNSQDAGSSYNEQFF
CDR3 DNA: TGCCCCAACAGCCAAGATGCGGGAAGCTCATACAATGAGCAGTTCTTC

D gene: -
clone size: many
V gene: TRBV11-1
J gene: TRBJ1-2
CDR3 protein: CASRPSTGTSYGYTF
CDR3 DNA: TGTGCCAGCAGACCTTCGACCGGGACGTCCTATGGCTACACCTTC

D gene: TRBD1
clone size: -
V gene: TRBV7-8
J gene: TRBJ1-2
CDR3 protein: CASGLDRGVLYGYNF
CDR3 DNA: TGTGCCAGCGGCTTAGACAGGGGGGTCCTCTATGGCTACAACTTC

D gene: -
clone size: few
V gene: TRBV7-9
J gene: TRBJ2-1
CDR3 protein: CASSFLAEQFF
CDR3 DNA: TGTGCCAGCAGCTTCCTAGCGGAGCAGTTCTTC

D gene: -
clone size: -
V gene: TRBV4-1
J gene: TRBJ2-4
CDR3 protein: CASSQDRPSQNIHYF
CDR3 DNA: TGCGCCAGCAGCCAAGATCGGCCATCCCAAAACATTCATTACTTC

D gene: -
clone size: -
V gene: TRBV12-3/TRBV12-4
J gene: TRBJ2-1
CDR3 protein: CTCSLSGTSGLEQFF
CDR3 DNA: TGTACCTGCAGCCTGTCCGGGACCAGCGGACTTGAGCAATTCTTC

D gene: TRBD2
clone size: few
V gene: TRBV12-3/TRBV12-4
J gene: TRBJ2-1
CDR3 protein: CASSLSGASGLEQFF
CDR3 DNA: TGTGCCAGCAGTCTGTCCGGGGCTAGCGGACTCGAGCAGTTCTTC

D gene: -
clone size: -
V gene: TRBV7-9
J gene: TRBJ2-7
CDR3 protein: CVSSLEKGSYEQHF
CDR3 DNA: TGTGTCAGCAGCTTAGAGAAGGGTTCCTACGAGCAGCACTTC

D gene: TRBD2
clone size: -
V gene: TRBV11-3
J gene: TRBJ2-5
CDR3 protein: CASSPSSLAVINGETQYF
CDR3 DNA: TGTGCCAGCAGCCCTAGTTCACTAGCGGTAATTAACGGTGAGACCCAGTACTTC

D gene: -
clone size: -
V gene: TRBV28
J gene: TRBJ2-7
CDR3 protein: CASNSKPCGVSYEQRF
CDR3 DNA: TGTGCCAGCAATTCAAAGCCTTGCGGGGTATCCTACGAGCAGCGCTTC

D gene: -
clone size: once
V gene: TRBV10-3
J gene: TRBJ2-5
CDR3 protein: CAISGTATKQETQYF
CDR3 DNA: TGTGCCATCAGTGGGACGGCTACCAAACAAGAGACCCAGTACTTC

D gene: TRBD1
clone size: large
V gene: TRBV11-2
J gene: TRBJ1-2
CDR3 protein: CASTQGGGGGYTF
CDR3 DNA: TGTGCCAGCACTCAGGGGGGGGGTGGAGGCTACACCTTC

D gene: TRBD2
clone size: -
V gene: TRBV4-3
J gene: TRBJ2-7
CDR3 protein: CVSNKDRTRITYEPYF
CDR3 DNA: TGCGTCAGCAACAAAGATAGGACTAGGATCACTTACGAGCCGTACTTC

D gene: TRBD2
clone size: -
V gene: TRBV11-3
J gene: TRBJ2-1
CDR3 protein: CASILLAGGGYEQFF
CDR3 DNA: TGTGCCAGCATCCTACTAGCGGGGGGGGGCTATGAGCAGTTCTTC

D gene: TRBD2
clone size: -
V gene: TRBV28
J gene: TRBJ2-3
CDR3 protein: CASRTGAGGPTGTQYF
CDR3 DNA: TGTGCCAGCAGAACCGGTGCGGGAGGGCCGACAGGTACGCAGTATTTT

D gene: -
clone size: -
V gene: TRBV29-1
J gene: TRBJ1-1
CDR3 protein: CSVYHSPNTEASF
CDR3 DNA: TGCAGCGTTTATCACAGTCCGAACACCGAAGCTTCCTTT

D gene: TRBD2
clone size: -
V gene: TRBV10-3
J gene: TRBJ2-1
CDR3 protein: CAVSDSAAGVYNEQFF
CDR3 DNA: TGTGCCGTCAGTGATTCGGCAGCGGGAGTCTACAATGAGCAGTTCTTC

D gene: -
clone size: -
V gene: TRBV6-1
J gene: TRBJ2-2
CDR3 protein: CASSGTLPGGAANTGELLF
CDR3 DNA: TGTGCCAGCAGTGGGACCCTTCCTGGGGGCGCCGCGAACACCGGGGAGCTGCTTTTT

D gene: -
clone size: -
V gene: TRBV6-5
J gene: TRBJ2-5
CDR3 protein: CASSTHWGPTQYF
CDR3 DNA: TGTGCCAGCAGTACCCACTGGGGGCCGACCCAGTACTTC

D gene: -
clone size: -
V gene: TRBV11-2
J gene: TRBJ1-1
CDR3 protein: CTSSLLWADTKAFF
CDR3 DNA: TGTACCAGCAGCTTATTATGGGCCGACACTAAAGCTTTCTTT

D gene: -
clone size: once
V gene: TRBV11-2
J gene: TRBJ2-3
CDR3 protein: CASRRRGGLSTDTQYF
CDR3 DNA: TGTGCCAGCAGACGCAGGGGGGGTCTAAGTACAGATACGCAGTATTTT

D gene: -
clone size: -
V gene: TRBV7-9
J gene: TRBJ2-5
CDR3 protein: CASSQGLNWREKQYF
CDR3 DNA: TGTGCCAGCAGCCAGGGACTCAACTGGAGAGAGAAACAGTACTTC

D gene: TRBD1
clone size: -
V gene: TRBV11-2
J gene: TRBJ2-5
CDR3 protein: CASSTRTGGAKEAQYF
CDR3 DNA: TGTGCCAGCAGCACAAGAACAGGGGGCGCGAAAGAGGCCCAATACTTC

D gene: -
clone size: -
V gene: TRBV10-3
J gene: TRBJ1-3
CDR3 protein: CAISESASGDTIYF
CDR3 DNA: TGTGCCATTAGTGAGTCAGCTTCTGGAGACACCATATATTTT

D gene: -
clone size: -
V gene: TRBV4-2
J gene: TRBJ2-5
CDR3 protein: CASSQVLCARETQYF
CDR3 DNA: TGTGCCAGCAGCCAAGTTCTGTGCGCACGGGAGACCCAGTACTTC

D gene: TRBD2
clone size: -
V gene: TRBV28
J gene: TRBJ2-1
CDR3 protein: CASSSPSSALAGGSPNEQFF
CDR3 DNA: TGTGCCAGCAGTTCTCCCTCTTCGGCTTTAGCGGGAGGCAGCCCCAACGAGCAGTTCTTC

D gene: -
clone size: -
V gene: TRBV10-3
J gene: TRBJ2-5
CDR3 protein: CAISESATRQGIQNF
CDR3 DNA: TGTGCCATTAGTGAGTCGGCTACCAGACAAGGGATCCAGAACTTC

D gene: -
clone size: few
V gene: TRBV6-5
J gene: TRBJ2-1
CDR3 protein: CTSRDRPRLHEQFF
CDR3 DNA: TGTACCAGTCGGGATAGACCGAGGCTCCATGAGCAGTTCTTC

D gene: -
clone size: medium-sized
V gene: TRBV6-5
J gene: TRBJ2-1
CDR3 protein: CASRGRPRLHEQFF
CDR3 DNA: TGTGCCAGCAGGGGTAGACCGAGGCTCCATGAGCAGTTCTTC

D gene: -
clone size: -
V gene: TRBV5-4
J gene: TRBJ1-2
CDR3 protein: CTNSPFHDYGYTF
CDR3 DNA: TGCACCAACAGCCCATTCCACGACTATGGCTACACCTTC

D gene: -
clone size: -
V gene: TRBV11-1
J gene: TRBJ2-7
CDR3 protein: CASSLATPSYDQYF
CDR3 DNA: TGTGCCAGCAGCTTAGCGACGCCCTCTTACGATCAGTACTTC

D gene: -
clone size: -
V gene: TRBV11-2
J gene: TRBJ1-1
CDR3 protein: CASRYTVGRAKAYF
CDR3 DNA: TGTGCCAGCAGATATACAGTGGGGAGGGCTAAAGCTTACTTT

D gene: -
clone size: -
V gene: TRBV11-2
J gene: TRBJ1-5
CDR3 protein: CASSLEPSPFQPLQF
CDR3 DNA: TGTGCCAGCAGCTTAGAGCCCTCCCCGTTTCAGCCACTGCAATTT

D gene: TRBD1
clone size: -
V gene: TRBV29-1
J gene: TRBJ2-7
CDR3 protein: CSSGTGTYERYF
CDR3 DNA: TGCAGCTCGGGGACAGGGACTTACGAGCGGTACTTC

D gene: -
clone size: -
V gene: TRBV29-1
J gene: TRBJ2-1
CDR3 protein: CSVEGEQLASLYWDEQFF
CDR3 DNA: TGCAGCGTTGAAGGGGAACAACTAGCATCCCTCTACTGGGACGAGCAGTTCTTC

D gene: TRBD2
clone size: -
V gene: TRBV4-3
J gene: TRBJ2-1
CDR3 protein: CDSSQNVAGARDERFF
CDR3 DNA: TGCGACAGCAGCCAGAACGTAGCGGGAGCCAGAGATGAGCGGTTCTTC

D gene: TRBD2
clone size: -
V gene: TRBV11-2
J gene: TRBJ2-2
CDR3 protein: CVSSSPRAGGPNTEELFF
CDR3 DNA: TGTGTCAGCAGCTCACCCCGAGCGGGAGGCCCAAACACCGAGGAGCTGTTTTTT

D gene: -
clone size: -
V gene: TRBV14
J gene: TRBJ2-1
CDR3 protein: CVSSQRNKQFF
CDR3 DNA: TGTGTCAGCAGCCAACGCAATAAGCAGTTCTTC

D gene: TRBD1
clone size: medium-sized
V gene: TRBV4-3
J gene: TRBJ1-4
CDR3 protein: CASSTHRGANEKLFF
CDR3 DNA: TGCGCCAGCAGCACACACAGGGGTGCTAATGAAAAACTGTTTTTT

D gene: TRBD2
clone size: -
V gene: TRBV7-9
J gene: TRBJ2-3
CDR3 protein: CASSSGRPSGSTDTQYF
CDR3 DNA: TGTGCCAGCAGCTCAGGACGTCCTAGCGGTAGCACAGATACTCAGTATTTT

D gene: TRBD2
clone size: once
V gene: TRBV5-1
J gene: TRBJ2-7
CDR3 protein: CASSFPSGDTYEQYF
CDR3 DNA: TGCGCCAGTAGCTTCCCTAGCGGTGATACCTACGAGCAGTACTTC

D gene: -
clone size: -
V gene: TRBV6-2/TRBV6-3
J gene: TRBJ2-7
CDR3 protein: CASSHAEVGKQYF
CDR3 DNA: TGTGCCAGCAGTCACGCGGAGGTAGGGAAGCAATACTTC

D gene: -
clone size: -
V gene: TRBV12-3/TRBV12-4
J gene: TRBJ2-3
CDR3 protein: CASSFPLPSTNTQYF
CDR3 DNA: TGTGCCAGCAGTTTTCCCCTTCCTAGCACGAATACGCAGTATTTT

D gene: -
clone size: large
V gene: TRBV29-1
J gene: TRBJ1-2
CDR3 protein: CSVVHWGGGYTF
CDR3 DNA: TGCAGCGTTGTCCATTGGGGTGGCGGCTACACCTTC

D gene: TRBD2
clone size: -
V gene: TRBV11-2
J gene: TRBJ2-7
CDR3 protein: CVSSLSVGLAGGGYEQYF
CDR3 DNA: TGTGTCAGCAGCTTATCCGTTGGACTCGCGGGAGGGGGGTACGAGCAGTACTTC

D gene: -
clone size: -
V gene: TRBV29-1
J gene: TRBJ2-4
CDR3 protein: CSARDPTGQNIQNF
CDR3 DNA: TGCAGCGCTCGGGATCCAACGGGGCAAAACATTCAGAACTTC